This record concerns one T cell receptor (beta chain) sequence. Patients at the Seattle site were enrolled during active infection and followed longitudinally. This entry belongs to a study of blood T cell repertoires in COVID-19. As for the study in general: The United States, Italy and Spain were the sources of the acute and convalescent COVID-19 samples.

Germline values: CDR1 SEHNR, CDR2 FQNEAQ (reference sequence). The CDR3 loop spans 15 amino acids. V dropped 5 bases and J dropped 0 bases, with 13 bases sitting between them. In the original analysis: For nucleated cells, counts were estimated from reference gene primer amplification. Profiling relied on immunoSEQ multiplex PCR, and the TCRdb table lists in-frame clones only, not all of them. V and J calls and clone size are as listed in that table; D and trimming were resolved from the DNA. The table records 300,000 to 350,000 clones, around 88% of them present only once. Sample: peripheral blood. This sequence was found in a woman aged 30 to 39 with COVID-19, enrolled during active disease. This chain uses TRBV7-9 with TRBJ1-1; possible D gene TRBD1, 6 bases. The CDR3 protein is CASSPTSGVNTEAFF. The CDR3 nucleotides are TGTGCCAGCAGCCCGACATCAGGGGTGAACACTGAAGCTTTCTTT.